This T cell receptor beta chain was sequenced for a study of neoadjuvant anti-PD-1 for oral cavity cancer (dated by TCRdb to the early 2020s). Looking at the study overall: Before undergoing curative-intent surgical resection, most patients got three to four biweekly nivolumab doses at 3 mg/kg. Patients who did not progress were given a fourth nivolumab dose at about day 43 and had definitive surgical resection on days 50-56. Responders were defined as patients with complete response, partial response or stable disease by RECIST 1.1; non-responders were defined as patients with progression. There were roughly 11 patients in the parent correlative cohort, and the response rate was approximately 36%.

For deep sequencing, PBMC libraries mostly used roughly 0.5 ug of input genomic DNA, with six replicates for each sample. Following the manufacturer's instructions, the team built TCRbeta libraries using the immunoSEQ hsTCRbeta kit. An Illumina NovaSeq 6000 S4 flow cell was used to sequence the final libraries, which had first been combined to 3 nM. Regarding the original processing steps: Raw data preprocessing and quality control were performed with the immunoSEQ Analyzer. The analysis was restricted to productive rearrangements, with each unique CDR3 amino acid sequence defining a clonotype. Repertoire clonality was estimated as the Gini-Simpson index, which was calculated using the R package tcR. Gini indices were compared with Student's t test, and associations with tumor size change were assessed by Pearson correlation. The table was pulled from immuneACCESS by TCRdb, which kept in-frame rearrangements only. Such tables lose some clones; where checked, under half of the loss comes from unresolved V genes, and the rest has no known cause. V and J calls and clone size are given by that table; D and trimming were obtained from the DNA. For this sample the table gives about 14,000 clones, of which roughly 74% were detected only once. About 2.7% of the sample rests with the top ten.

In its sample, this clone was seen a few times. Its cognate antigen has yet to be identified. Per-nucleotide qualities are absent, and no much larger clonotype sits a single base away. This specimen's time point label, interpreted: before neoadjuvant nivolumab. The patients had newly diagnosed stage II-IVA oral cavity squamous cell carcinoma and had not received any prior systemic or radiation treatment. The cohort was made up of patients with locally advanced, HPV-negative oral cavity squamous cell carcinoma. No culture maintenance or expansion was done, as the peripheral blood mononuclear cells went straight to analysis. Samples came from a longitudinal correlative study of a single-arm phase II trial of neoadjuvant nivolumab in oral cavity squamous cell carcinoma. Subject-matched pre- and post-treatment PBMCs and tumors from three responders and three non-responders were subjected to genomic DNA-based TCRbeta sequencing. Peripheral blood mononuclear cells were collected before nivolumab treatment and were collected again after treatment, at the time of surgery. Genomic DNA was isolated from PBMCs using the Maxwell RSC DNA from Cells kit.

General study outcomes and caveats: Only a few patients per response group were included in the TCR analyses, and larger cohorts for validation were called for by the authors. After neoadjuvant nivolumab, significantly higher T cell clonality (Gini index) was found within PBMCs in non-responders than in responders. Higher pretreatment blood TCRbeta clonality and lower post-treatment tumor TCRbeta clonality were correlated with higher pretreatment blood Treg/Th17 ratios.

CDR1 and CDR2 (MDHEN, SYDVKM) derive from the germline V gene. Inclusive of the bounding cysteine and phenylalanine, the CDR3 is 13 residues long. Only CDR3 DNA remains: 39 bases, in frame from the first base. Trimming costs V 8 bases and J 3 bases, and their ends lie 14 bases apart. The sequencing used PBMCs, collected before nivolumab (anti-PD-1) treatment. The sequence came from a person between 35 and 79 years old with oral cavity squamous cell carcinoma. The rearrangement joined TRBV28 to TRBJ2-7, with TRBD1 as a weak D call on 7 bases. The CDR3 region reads CASGAGQSYEQYF. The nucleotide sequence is TGTGCCAGCGGGGCGGGACAGAGCTACGAGCAGTACTTC. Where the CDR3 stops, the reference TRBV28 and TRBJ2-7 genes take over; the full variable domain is DVKVTQSSRYLVKRTGEKVFLECVQDMDHENMFWYRQDPGLGLRLIYFSYDVKMKEKGDIPEGYSVSREKKERFSLILESASTNQTSMYLCASGAGQSYEQYFGPGTRLTVT.